This entry lists 32 T cell receptor beta chains sequenced from one sample in a study of cytomegalovirus exposure and HLA in healthy donors. This table comes from immunoSEQ multiplex PCR, and its TCRdb copy is limited to in-frame clones, with some not included. The data hold 140,000 to 150,000 clones, with roughly 87% observed a single time. The sample taken for sequencing was PBMCs. The receptor set was obtained from a man between 18 and 29 years old in good health and CMV-seropositive.

This rearrangement joins TRBV5-1 to TRBJ1-5; D remains unclear. The CDR3 consists of 13 residues. Trimming took 2 bases from V and 6 from J, leaving 9 bases between them. Looked up from germline, CDR1 is SGHRS and CDR2 is YFSETQ. The CDR3 reads CASSLEPGQPQHF. The CDR3, as DNA: TGCGCCAGCAGCTTAGAGCCCGGTCAGCCCCAGCATTTT.

The rearrangement joins TRBV5-4 to TRBJ1-2; D is undetermined. Trimming removed 4 bases from V and 3 bases from J, with 4 bases in between. Germline CDR1 SGHNT, CDR2 YYREEE (reference sequence). The CDR3 is made up of 11 amino acids. CDR3 nucleotide sequence: TGTGCCAGCAGCCGGGACTATGGCTACACCTTC. It encodes CASSRDYGYTF. Full variable domain (remainder filled in from reference TRBV5-4 and TRBJ1-2): ETGVTQSPTHLIKTRGQQVTLRCSSQSGHNTVSWYQQALGQGPQFIFQYYREEENGRGNFPPRFSGLQFPNYSSELNVNALELDDSALYLCASSRDYGYTFGSGTRLTVV.

The chain has TRBV6-1 and TRBJ1-5; D is undetermined. The CDR3 length is 15 residues. Germline values: CDR1 MNHNS, CDR2 SASEGT. V dropped 2 bases and J dropped 2 bases, with 10 bases sitting between them. The CDR3 nucleotides read TGTGCCAGCAGTGAATTAGGGAGGCGCAATCAGCCCCAGCATTTT. This sequence encodes CASSELGRRNQPQHF.

The count of this clone is one. The V and J genes are TRBV11-2 and TRBJ2-7; 12 bases align to TRBD1. In germline, CDR1 is SGHAT, CDR2 FQNNGV. The CDR3 runs to 15 residues. Trimming at V came to 6 bases and at J to 6 bases, leaving 9 bases not matched to a gene. CDR3 nucleotide sequence: TGTGCCAGCAGGCATTGGGGACAGGGGGCTTTCGAGCAGTACTTC. This codes for CASRHWGQGAFEQYF.

The V and J genes are TRBV5-1 and TRBJ2-5, with TRBD1 matching over 7 bases. The CDR3 has 19 amino acids. Trimming took 1 base from V and 5 from J; bases not matched to a gene: 20. Germline CDR1 is SGHRS and CDR2 is YFSETQ. CDR3 loop: CASSLPPALRGMKGETQYF. In nucleotides, the CDR3 is TGCGCCAGCAGCTTGCCGCCCGCCCTCAGGGGGATGAAGGGGGAGACCCAGTACTTC.

J is TRBJ1-5 and V is TRBV7-8, with D perhaps TRBD1 (5 bases). Between the trimmed V and J ends, which lost 1 base and 7 bases, there was a span of 8 bases. The germline CDR1 and CDR2 sequences are SGHVS and FQNEAQ. There are 13 residues in the CDR3. DNA for the CDR3: TGTGCCAGCAGCTTAGGAAGGGGCCAGCCCCAGCATTTT. Amino acids: CASSLGRGQPQHF.

The CDR3 nucleotides are TGTGCCAGCAGCGTAGATCCACAGGGTGACTATGGCTACACCTTC. It specifies CASSVDPQGDYGYTF. The V and J genes are TRBV9 and TRBJ1-2; D is perhaps TRBD1 (6 bases). This CDR3 comprises 15 residues. V was cut by 0 bases and J by 3 bases, with 12 bases left in between. CDR1 and CDR2 from the germline V gene are SGDLS and YYNGEE.

This rearrangement joins TRBV27 to TRBJ2-3; TRBD2 matches 11 bases. The V and J ends lost 6 bases and 8 bases, in that order; junction bases with no gene match: 19. The CDR3 runs 18 residues. Germline assignment: CDR1 MNHEY and CDR2 SMNVEV (reference sequence). The CDR3 DNA is TGTGCCAGCAGCTCCCCCGCGCGAAGAGCTAGCGGGGGGCGTACGCAGTATTTT. Translated, it gives CASSSPARRASGGRTQYF.

CDR3 amino acids: CASSFGPGGNQPQHF. The DNA of the CDR3 is TGTGCCAGCAGCTTTGGGCCAGGGGGTAATCAGCCCCAGCATTTT. The rearrangement links TRBV5-4 to TRBJ1-5; 7 bases match TRBD1. Per germline, CDR1 SGHNT and CDR2 YYREEE (reference sequence). With V trimmed by 2 bases and J by 4 bases, 6 bases remained unmatched. The CDR3 has 15 amino acids.

The rearrangement uses TRBV2 and TRBJ2-2; D call uncertain. Between the trimmed V and J ends, which lost 6 bases and 6 bases, there was a span of 20 bases. There are 16 residues in the CDR3. Germline V lookup: CDR1 SNHLY, CDR2 FYNNEI. Here the CDR3 DNA reads TGTGCCAGCAGGGGTAAAGAGACACCCCGGTCCGGGGAGCTGTTTTTT. Protein product: CASRGKETPRSGELFF.

This chain links TRBV27 with TRBJ2-7, with D hard to call. This CDR3 region has 13 residues. Between the trimmed V and J ends, which lost 0 bases and 4 bases, there was a span of 7 bases. Germline V lookup: CDR1 MNHEY, CDR2 SMNVEV (reference sequence). Here the CDR3 reads CASSLSLRYEQYF. As DNA, the CDR3 is TGTGCCAGCAGTTTATCGCTGCGGTACGAGCAGTACTTC.

This chain uses TRBV10-2 with TRBJ1-1; TRBD1 might be the D (6 bases). Germline CDR1 reads WSHSY; CDR2 reads SAAADI. V was trimmed by 6 bases and J by 1 base, leaving 9 bases between them. This CDR3 has 13 residues. CDR3 nucleotides: TGCGCCAGCAGCAGGGGCCAGAACACTGAAGCTTTCTTT. It codes for CASSRGQNTEAFF.

The J gene is TRBJ2-7, the V gene TRBV4-1, with D perhaps TRBD2 (7 bases). Trimming stripped 6 bases from V and 3 bases from J, with 21 bases between. Germline loops: CDR1 MGHRA, CDR2 YSYEKL. This CDR3 contains 16 residues. In nucleotides, the CDR3 is TGCGCCAGCAGTCGAGGGGGGGGAGGGGACGGCTACGAGCAGTACTTC. Translating gives CASSRGGGGDGYEQYF.

The chain uses TRBV5-1 and TRBJ2-1; tentatively, D is TRBD2 (6 bases). The V end was cut by 0 bases, the J end by 7 bases, with 14 bases between. CDR1 and CDR2 from the germline V gene are SGHRS and YFSETQ. The CDR3 covers 15 residues. The CDR3 DNA follows: TGCGCCAGCAGCTTGGGGGCGGGGCGCGAGAATGAGCAGTTCTTC. Translation: CASSLGAGRENEQFF. Full variable domain (missing parts from reference TRBV5-1 and TRBJ2-1): KAGVTQTPRYLIKTRGQQVTLSCSPISGHRSVSWYQQTPGQGLQFLFEYFSETQRNKGNFPGRFSGRQFSNSRSEMNVSTLELGDSALYLCASSLGAGRENEQFFGPGTRLTVL.

This clone appeared a single time. The V call is TRBV29-1, the J call TRBJ2-5; 8 bases line up with TRBD1. The CDR3 runs to 12 residues. Germline V gives CDR1 SQVTM, CDR2 ANQGSEA. The ends lost 7 bases at V and 5 bases at J; junction bases unmatched: 6. This CDR3 reads CSAHRGSETQYF. In DNA form, the CDR3 reads TGCAGCGCGCACAGGGGGTCGGAGACCCAGTACTTC.

CDR3 region: CASSQGQSYSGNTIYF. The CDR3 DNA reads TGTGCCAGCAGCCAAGGACAGTCGTACTCTGGAAACACCATATATTTT. This chain uses TRBV5-6 with TRBJ1-3; tentatively, D is TRBD1 (6 bases). The CDR3 loop spans 16 amino acids. Germline loops: CDR1 SGHDT, CDR2 YYEEEE. With 4 bases removed from V and 0 bases from J, the gap between germline ends came to 14 bases.

The chain joins TRBV6-4 to TRBJ1-5; a weak D match, TRBD1 (5 bases). Germline values: CDR1 MRHNA, CDR2 SNTAGT. The CDR3 is 14 residues long. V lost 5 bases, J lost 9 bases, and 17 bases lay in between. For the CDR3, the DNA is TGTGCCAGCAGTCCCACAGGTTCGGCCTGGCCCCAGCATTTT. This gives the protein CASSPTGSAWPQHF.

The chain combines TRBV11-2 with TRBJ2-7, with D possibly matching TRBD1 (6 bases). This CDR3 has 13 amino acids. Germline CDR1 SGHAT, CDR2 FQNNGV. Trimming left V 1 base short and J 3 bases short, with 7 bases between. For the CDR3, the DNA is TGTGCCAGCAGCTTAGGGACAGTCTACGAGCAGTACTTC. It translates to CASSLGTVYEQYF.

The genes are TRBV2 and TRBJ2-7, with TRBD1 identical over 9 bases. With 4 bases clipped from V and 6 bases from J, the junction kept 4 bases outside the gene matches. The CDR3 covers 13 residues. Germline assignment: CDR1 SNHLY and CDR2 FYNNEI. The CDR3 region is CASSGGQGPEQYF. As DNA, the CDR3 is TGTGCCAGCAGTGGAGGACAGGGGCCCGAGCAGTACTTC.

This chain joins TRBV27 and TRBJ2-3; D gene ambiguous. This CDR3 spans 12 amino acids. Germline lookup yields CDR1 MNHEY and CDR2 SMNVEV (reference sequence). V lost 6 bases, J lost 2 bases, and 6 bases lay in between. The CDR3 loop reads CASSPSTDTQYF. The CDR3 DNA follows: TGTGCCAGCAGCCCATCCACAGATACGCAGTATTTT.

The rearrangement links TRBV5-1 to TRBJ1-3, with D tentatively TRBD1 (6 bases). Germline V lookup: CDR1 SGHRS, CDR2 YFSETQ. The CDR3 is made up of 17 amino acids. Trimming removed 0 bases from V and 0 bases from J, with 13 bases in between. The CDR3 DNA follows: TGCGCCAGCAGCTTGGGGGGGACACGAGACTCTGGAAACACCATATATTTT. This encodes CASSLGGTRDSGNTIYF.

The chain employs TRBV4-1 and TRBJ1-1; the D gene is possibly TRBD1 (6 bases). CDR3 length equals 16 residues. Looked up from germline, CDR1 is MGHRA and CDR2 is YSYEKL. The ends were cut back, 2 bases at V and 5 bases at J, with 18 bases in the middle. This chain's CDR3 is CASSQMTRGGGTEAFF. The DNA of the CDR3 is TGCGCCAGCAGCCAAATGACTAGGGGGGGCGGGACTGAAGCTTTCTTT.

In its sample, this clone was seen once. J is TRBJ2-1 and V is TRBV4-1; tentatively, D is TRBD1 (6 bases). Trimming left V 5 bases short and J 10 bases short, with 15 bases between. Germline CDR1 is MGHRA and CDR2 is YSYEKL. This CDR3 has 13 residues. The CDR3: CASSSSGTPEQFF. CDR3 coding DNA: TGCGCCAGCAGCAGCTCCGGGACACCGGAGCAGTTCTTC.

This clone has a handful of counts. This chain uses TRBV19 with TRBJ2-2; TRBD1 matches 8 bases. Germline V CDR1 and CDR2: LNHDA, SQIVND (reference sequence). CDR3 length: 16 residues. The J segment lost 4 bases and the V segment lost 10 bases, leaving 14 bases of the junction unmatched. CDR3 loop: CAIGGSGQVSTGELFF. The CDR3, as DNA: TGTGCCATAGGGGGTTCGGGACAGGTATCCACCGGGGAGCTGTTTTTT.

This rearrangement joins TRBV7-3 to TRBJ2-7; 7 bases agree with TRBD1. This CDR3 has 14 amino acids. J gave up 1 base and V 5 bases, and 5 bases lay outside the gene matches. In germline, CDR1 is SGHTA, CDR2 FQGTGA. CDR3 protein: CASSPGQLSYEQYF. Here the CDR3 DNA reads TGTGCCAGCAGCCCGGGACAGCTTTCCTACGAGCAGTACTTC.

A few counts support this clone. The genes are TRBV11-1 and TRBJ1-2; D not resolved. V lost 5 bases, J lost 6 bases, and 13 bases lay in between. This CDR3 has 13 residues. CDR1 is SGHAT and CDR2 is FQDESV in the germline V gene (reference sequence). In DNA form, the CDR3 reads TGTGCCAGCAGCCCCACCCCGCGCGATGGCTACACCTTC. Its protein is CASSPTPRDGYTF. The entire variable domain, with the rest obtained from reference TRBV11-1 and TRBJ1-2, is as follows: EAEVAQSPRYKITEKSQAVAFWCDPISGHATLYWYRQILGQGPELLVQFQDESVVDDSQLPKDRFSAERLKGVDSTLKIQPAELGDSAMYLCASSPTPRDGYTFGSGTRLTVV.

CDR3 in DNA: TGCAGCTTCGGACAGGGTTCCTACGAGCAGTACTTC. Its translation is CSFGQGSYEQYF. This chain joins TRBV29-1 and TRBJ2-7; 8 bases are a match to TRBD1. The CDR3 extends over 12 amino acids. Germline-derived CDR1 and CDR2 are SQVTM and ANQGSEA. J lost 1 base, V lost 8 bases, and 4 bases had no gene match.

The gene calls are TRBV10-2 and TRBJ2-7; a weak D match, TRBD1 (5 bases). The CDR3 has 13 amino acids. Germline V gives CDR1 WSHSY, CDR2 SAAADI. Trimming stripped 6 bases from V and 3 bases from J, with 12 bases between. The CDR3 region has the DNA TGCGCCAGCAGGAGACAGTCCTTCTACGAGCAGTACTTC. Its protein is CASRRQSFYEQYF.

The gene calls are TRBV2 and TRBJ2-5; the D gene is possibly TRBD2 (6 bases). V was clipped by 4 bases and J by 3 bases, with 15 bases between them. Germline assignment: CDR1 SNHLY and CDR2 FYNNEI. This CDR3 is 15 amino acids long. The CDR3 spells CASSGLEGREETQYF. Written as DNA, the CDR3 is TGTGCCAGCAGTGGTCTGGAGGGCCGGGAAGAGACCCAGTACTTC.

This rearrangement joins TRBV6-1 to TRBJ1-2, with TRBD1 identical over 8 bases. CDR1 and CDR2 (germline): MNHNS, SASEGT. V lost 7 bases and J lost 8; bases outside the gene matches: 12. The length of the CDR3 is 14 residues. The CDR3 spells CASTRGQGLSGYTF. CDR3 nucleotides: TGTGCCAGCACCAGGGGGCAGGGGTTGAGCGGCTACACCTTC.

In nucleotides, the CDR3 is TGTGCCTGGAGTCCCCATAGCAATCAGCCCCAGCATTTT. It encodes CAWSPHSNQPQHF. The chain employs TRBV30 and TRBJ1-5, with D hard to call. Trimming cost V 2 bases and J 0 bases, with 5 bases left between them. The CDR3 contains 13 residues. Germline V lookup: CDR1 GTSNPN, CDR2 SVGIG (reference sequence).

The V call is TRBV5-1, the J call TRBJ2-1; TRBD2 aligns across 7 bases. CDR3 size: 17 residues. CDR1 and CDR2 (germline): SGHRS, YFSETQ. V was clipped by 2 bases and J by 9 bases; unmatched bases: 17. The CDR3 nucleotides read TGCGCCAGCAGCTTATTAGCGGGCGGCGTCTTTTTTAGTGAGCAGTTCTTC. Its protein product is CASSLLAGGVFFSEQFF. The full variable domain, completed using reference TRBV5-1 and TRBJ2-1, is KAGVTQTPRYLIKTRGQQVTLSCSPISGHRSVSWYQQTPGQGLQFLFEYFSETQRNKGNFPGRFSGRQFSNSRSEMNVSTLELGDSALYLCASSLLAGGVFFSEQFFGPGTRLTVL.